Below, 7 T cell receptor beta chains from the same sample are listed, as sequenced in a study of blood T cell repertoires in COVID-19. Produced via immunoSEQ multiplex PCR; TCRdb's table is partial and in-frame only. The sample holds roughly 330,000 clones, about 90% seen once. Material for sequencing was PBMCs or T cells enriched from blood (not recorded which). The receptors here all came from a woman aged 30 to 39 who had recovered from COVID-19.

This clone has just one count. The chain is built from TRBV4-3 and TRBJ2-1, with 7 nucleotides matching TRBD2. The V gene end was trimmed by 7 bases and the J gene end by 4 bases; junction bases not matched to a gene: 10. Germline CDR1 LGHNA, CDR2 YSLEER. The CDR3 covers 15 residues. This CDR3 reads CASTDQPGGYNEQFF. CDR3 bases: TGCGCCAGCACCGATCAGCCGGGGGGTTACAATGAGCAGTTCTTC.

Ten or more counts support this clone. The chain uses TRBV4-1 and TRBJ1-2; the D gene is possibly TRBD1 (6 bases). The CDR3 runs to 14 residues. V shed 0 bases and J shed 7 bases, with 12 bases lying between them. Per germline, CDR1 MGHRA and CDR2 YSYEKL. The CDR3 DNA reads as TGCGCCAGCAGCCAAGATAGGGGACAACTTGGCTACACCTTC. It specifies CASSQDRGQLGYTF.

The chain carries TRBV4-1 and TRBJ1-2; D possibly corresponds to TRBD1 (6 bases). The V and J ends lost 3 bases and 2 bases respectively, with 13 bases between them. The CDR3 is made up of 15 amino acids. Germline values: CDR1 MGHRA, CDR2 YSYEKL. CDR3 nucleotide sequence: TGCGCCAGCAGCCAGGATCAGGGGTGGAACTATGGCTACACCTTC. This translates into CASSQDQGWNYGYTF.

The J gene is TRBJ1-3, the V gene TRBV9, with 8 nucleotides matching TRBD1. CDR3 length equals 18 residues. V was clipped by 0 bases and J by 4 bases; unmatched bases: 12. The germline V gene has CDR1 SGDLS and CDR2 YYNGEE. CDR3 DNA sequence: TGTGCCAGCAGCGTAGCTACGGGGAGGACAGGGAACGGAAACACCATATATTTT. Encoded protein: CASSVATGRTGNGNTIYF.

The CDR3 here is CASSPNTGTGVYNEQFF. The CDR3, as DNA: TGTGCCAGCAGCCCAAATACCGGGACAGGGGTCTACAATGAGCAGTTCTTC. The chain carries TRBV28 and TRBJ2-1; 10 bases fit TRBD1. Looked up from germline, CDR1 is MDHEN and CDR2 is SYDVKM. V shed 6 bases, J shed 3 bases, and the junction held 11 bases outside the gene matches. The CDR3 loop spans 17 amino acids. Complete variable domain (other parts from reference TRBV28 and TRBJ2-1): DVKVTQSSRYLVKRTGEKVFLECVQDMDHENMFWYRQDPGLGLRLIYFSYDVKMKEKGDIPEGYSVSREKKERFSLILESASTNQTSMYLCASSPNTGTGVYNEQFFGPGTRLTVL.

Only a few counts were recorded for this clone. This chain links TRBV5-5 with TRBJ1-5; TRBD1 is a possible D gene (5 bases). Germline V lookup: CDR1 SGHKS, CDR2 YYEKEE (reference sequence). Trimming left V 2 bases short and J 5 bases short, with 14 bases between. This CDR3 spans 15 amino acids. The DNA of the CDR3 is TGTGCCAGCAGCTTCTTCTGGCAGGGCGATCAGCCCCAGCATTTT. It yields the protein CASSFFWQGDQPQHF.

This clone was seen more than once but under ten times. V usage is TRBV7-9 and J usage is TRBJ1-5; no clear D. The V and J ends lost 5 bases and 4 bases respectively, with 18 bases between them. Germline V gene sequence: CDR1 SEHNR, CDR2 FQNEAQ (reference sequence). CDR3 length equals 16 residues. This CDR3 is CASSQSGMGKNQPQHF. The CDR3, as DNA: TGTGCCAGCAGCCAATCGGGGATGGGCAAGAATCAGCCCCAGCATTTT.